The 15 T cell receptor beta chains presented below share a single source sample, sequenced in a study of blood T cell repertoires in COVID-19. Sequencing was performed with immunoSEQ multiplex PCR; in TCRdb, only in-frame clones are kept and a portion is missing. The sample records around 300,000 clones, 85% to 90% being singletons. Sequenced sample: PBMCs or T cells enriched from blood (not recorded which). The receptors originated from a woman aged 18-30 years who had recovered from COVID-19.

The V call is TRBV12-3 or TRBV12-4, the J call TRBJ1-1; no clear D gene. V lost 3 bases and J 10 bases, leaving 12 bases between the germline ends. This CDR3 is built from 12 residues. The CDR3 reads CASSFQAGGAFF. DNA for the CDR3: TGTGCCAGCAGTTTCCAGGCAGGAGGAGCTTTCTTT.

The gene calls are TRBV2 and TRBJ2-5, with 7 bases fitting TRBD1. This CDR3 is built from 15 residues. Trimming cost V 7 bases and J 1 base; bases outside gene matches: 9. Germline values: CDR1 SNHLY, CDR2 FYNNEI. CDR3 in amino acids: CASMRGTAPQETQYF. The DNA for the CDR3 is TGTGCCAGCATGCGAGGGACAGCTCCCCAAGAGACCCAGTACTTC.

The V gene is TRBV27, the J gene TRBJ1-1; 7 bases align to TRBD1. The CDR3 covers 15 residues. Trimming took 5 bases from V and 3 from J; bases not matched to a gene: 9. Germline values: CDR1 MNHEY, CDR2 SMNVEV (reference sequence). The CDR3 spells CASSPRQGWDTEAFF. The CDR3 DNA follows: TGTGCCAGCAGTCCGAGACAGGGATGGGACACTGAAGCTTTCTTT.

The chain couples TRBV27 to TRBJ1-2; 8 bases fit TRBD1. The J segment lost 3 bases and the V segment lost 6 bases, leaving 9 bases of the junction unmatched. The CDR3 has 15 residues. In germline, CDR1 is MNHEY, CDR2 SMNVEV (reference sequence). The CDR3 sequence is CASRNPGGADYGYTF. CDR3 coding DNA: TGTGCCAGCAGGAACCCAGGGGGCGCAGACTATGGCTACACCTTC.

The chain joins TRBV7-2 to TRBJ1-2; tentative D call: TRBD1 (6 bases). This CDR3 has 16 amino acids. Germline values: CDR1 SGHTA, CDR2 FQGNSA. Trimming stripped 4 bases from V and 8 bases from J, with 23 bases between. CDR3 residues: CASSSRGNGVPHGYTF. The CDR3 nucleotides are TGTGCCAGCAGCTCCAGGGGAAATGGGGTGCCCCACGGCTACACCTTC. The full variable domain, rest sourced from reference TRBV7-2 and TRBJ1-2, is GAGVSQSPSNKVTEKGKDVELRCDPISGHTALYWYRQSLGQGLEFLIYFQGNSAPDKSGLPSDRFSAERTGGSVSTLTIQRTQQEDSAVYLCASSSRGNGVPHGYTFGSGTRLTVV.

The chain combines TRBV2 with TRBJ2-2; D is perhaps TRBD2 (6 bases). Between the trimmed V and J ends, which lost 7 bases and 5 bases, there was a span of 8 bases. The length of the CDR3 is 12 residues. CDR1 is SNHLY, CDR2 FYNNEI, per germline. CDR3 nucleotides: TGTGCCAGCACGGGGGAAACCGGGGAGCTGTTTTTT. Translating gives CASTGETGELFF.

The CDR3 is CASTRQVQDGYTF. The CDR3 nucleotides are TGTGCCAGCACCCGACAGGTTCAGGATGGCTACACCTTC. The V call is TRBV6-5, the J call TRBJ1-2, with D possibly TRBD1 on 6 matching bases. Germline CDR1 MNHEY, CDR2 SVGAGI. V was clipped by 7 bases and J by 6 bases, with 15 bases between them. CDR3 length equals 13 residues.

CDR3 sequence (DNA): TGTGCCAGCAGCCAGCGTAAACAAGGGGGGGGCCATTTGTACAATGAGCAGTTCTTC. This sequence encodes CASSQRKQGGGHLYNEQFF. This chain joins TRBV21-1 and TRBJ2-1; TRBD2 is the table's D call and was not checked against the DNA. TRBV21-1 is a pseudogene locus. The CDR3 sequence is 19 residues long.

CDR3 nucleotides: TGTGCCACCTCTAGCGGGGGGGCCTACAATGAGCAGTTCTTC. It encodes CATSSGGAYNEQFF. This chain links TRBV10-3 with TRBJ2-1, with 12 bases aligning to TRBD2. V was pared by 10 bases and J by 2 bases, with 3 bases of the junction left unmatched. This CDR3 is built from 14 residues. CDR1 is ENHRY and CDR2 is SYGVKD in the germline V gene.

The V and J genes are TRBV10-3 and TRBJ1-5, with a tentative D call TRBD1 (5 bases). V lost 6 bases to trimming and J lost 0 bases, with 9 bases between them. Germline CDR1 ENHRY, CDR2 SYGVKD. CDR3 length: 14 amino acids. CDR3 DNA: TGTGCCATCAGGGACGACAGTAGCAATCAGCCCCAGCATTTT. Amino acids: CAIRDDSSNQPQHF.

The V gene is TRBV5-5, the J gene TRBJ1-1; 7 bases agree with TRBD1. The CDR3 loop spans 13 amino acids. The germline CDR1 and CDR2 sequences are SGHKS and YYEKEE (reference sequence). The trim removed 4 bases at V and 7 bases at J, leaving 7 bases unmatched. The CDR3 coding sequence is TGTGCCAGCAGCACCGACAGGGTGGGTGAAGCTTTCTTT. The encoded protein is CASSTDRVGEAFF.

V is TRBV19 and J is TRBJ2-1; 11 bases are shared with TRBD2. V was pared by 9 bases and J by 4 bases, with 11 bases of the junction left unmatched. This CDR3 has 16 amino acids. Looked up from germline, CDR1 is LNHDA and CDR2 is SQIVND (reference sequence). CDR3 nucleotide sequence: TGTGCCAGCCAACGGGATAGCGGGGGGGATTACAATGAGCAGTTCTTC. It is translated as CASQRDSGGDYNEQFF.

The chain has TRBV24-1 and TRBJ2-7; weak D call: TRBD2 (6 bases). V shed 3 bases and J shed 6 bases, with 8 bases lying between them. The CDR3 has 12 residues. CDR1 and CDR2 (germline): KGHDR, SFDVKD. CDR3 amino acids: CATSDGGFEQYF. The DNA for the CDR3 is TGTGCCACCAGTGATGGGGGGTTCGAGCAGTACTTC.

The rearrangement links TRBV21-1 to TRBJ2-1; the table gives TRBD2 as D, unverified against the DNA. TRBV21-1 is described as a pseudogene. This CDR3 spans 16 amino acids. In DNA, the CDR3 is TGTGCCAGCAGCAAAGCCGAGACTAGCGGGGGGTGCCCGAAGTTCTTC. This codes for CASSKAETSGGCPKFF.

The chain links TRBV4-1 to TRBJ2-3; TRBD2 matches 8 bases. The CDR3 covers 17 residues. Trimming cost V 3 bases and J 3 bases; bases outside gene matches: 11. Germline lookup yields CDR1 MGHRA and CDR2 YSYEKL. CDR3 sequence reads: CASSQLGGGRETDTQYF. The CDR3 DNA follows: TGCGCCAGCAGCCAGCTGGGCGGGGGGCGCGAGACAGATACGCAGTATTTT.